This T cell receptor (beta chain) was sequenced in a study of T cell repertoires in cytomegalovirus infection. Overall study: Indicated by public TCR beta signatures were CMV infection and matching HLA type. Study conclusions and caveats: HLA-C-restricted CMV-specific TCR beta clonotypes prevailed in the ex vivo response.

TCRdb used MiXCR to reprocess the reads, holding one entry per CDR3 protein. The sample yields approximately 500,000 distinct CDR3 sequences, 15% to 20% seen once. Deletions cut 6 bases from V and 3 bases from J, with 17 bases between. Germline V gene lookup returns CDR1 MNHNS and CDR2 SASEGT. There are 15 residues in the CDR3. A remark on this clonotype: Its matching antigen is unknown.

The rearrangement uses TRBV6-1 and TRBJ2-5; no definite D call. The source of this sequence is a human donor in good health (CMV status not recorded). Some clones in this sample may be carry-over from other donors' samples. Sample: CD8+ T cells from PBMCs. The CDR3 nucleotides read TGTGCCAGCAGACACGACCGGAAAAAAGAAGAGACCCAGTACTTC. Translated, it gives CASRHDRKKEETQYF.